The source of this T cell receptor (beta chain) is a study of T cells in tuberculosis. Overall study findings and caveats: Low-affinity CD1B-GMM tetramer-binding T cells may have been missed.

Chain pairing is unknown; alpha and beta were sequenced separately. Clones were read by immunoSEQ multiplex PCR, and TCRdb kept only the in-frame ones, dropping some. The sample yields approximately 100,000 clones, roughly 90% seen once. Looked up from germline, CDR1 is LGHNA and CDR2 is YNFKEQ. The CDR3 is 17 residues long. Trimming removed 1 base from V and 1 base from J; junction bases left unmatched: 6. Thawed, overnight-rested PBMC were stained with GMM-loaded CD1B tetramer, viability dye and anti-CD3, then sorted. The CD1B tetramers carried C32 glucose monomycolate purified from Rhodococcus equi. CD14-expressing monocytes were removed from PBMC before cryopreservation and sorting. Each donor contributed some 100,000 sorted tetramer-negative cells.

This receptor was obtained from an adult woman with latent tuberculosis. The sample comprised CD1b-GMM tetramer-negative cells sorted from PBMCs. This chain uses TRBV4-2 with TRBJ2-3; 9 bases match TRBD1. CDR3 region: CASSQGTGGGGTDTQYF. DNA of the CDR3: TGTGCCAGCAGCCAAGGAACAGGGGGCGGGGGCACAGATACGCAGTATTTT.